This T cell receptor beta chain was identified during a study of PD-1 and CTLA-4 blockade in melanoma. This clone has more than one count but fewer than ten. The table came from immunoSEQ multiplex PCR; TCRdb's copy has only in-frame clones and leaves some out. This table holds 34,000 or so clones, about 87% found once. V lost 0 bases to trimming and J lost 3 bases, with 8 bases between them. Germline CDR1 and CDR2: LGHNA and YSLEER. CDR3 length: 15 residues. The TCR sequence derives from a human donor with melanoma. Sequences were derived from CD8+ T cells from peripheral blood, sampled from a patient given anti-PD-1 treatment. V gene TRBV4-3 combines with J gene TRBJ2-2, with D maybe TRBD2 (6 bases). DNA for the CDR3: TGCGCCAGCAGCCAAGAGCGGGGTGACACCGGGGAGCTGTTTTTT. It encodes CASSQERGDTGELFF.